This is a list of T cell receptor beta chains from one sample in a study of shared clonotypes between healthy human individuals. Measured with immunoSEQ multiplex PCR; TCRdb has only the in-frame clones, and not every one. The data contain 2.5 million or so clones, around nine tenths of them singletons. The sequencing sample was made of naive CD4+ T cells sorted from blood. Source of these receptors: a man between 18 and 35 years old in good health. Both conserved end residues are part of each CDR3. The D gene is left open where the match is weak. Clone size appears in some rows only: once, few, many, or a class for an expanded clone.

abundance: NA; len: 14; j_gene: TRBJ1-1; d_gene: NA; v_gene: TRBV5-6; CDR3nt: TGTGCCAGCAGCTCGGATGGGGGGAACACTGAAGCTTTCTTT; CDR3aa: CASSSDGGNTEAFF
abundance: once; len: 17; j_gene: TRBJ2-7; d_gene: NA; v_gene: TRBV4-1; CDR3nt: TGCGCCAGCAGCCCCATAGAGGGGGAACGTTACTCCTACGAGCAGTACTTC; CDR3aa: CASSPIEGERYSYEQYF
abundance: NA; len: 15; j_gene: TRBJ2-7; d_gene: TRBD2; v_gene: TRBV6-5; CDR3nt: TGTGCCAGCAGCTCGAGCGGGAGGGCTTCCTACGAGCAGTACTTC; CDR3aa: CASSSSGRASYEQYF
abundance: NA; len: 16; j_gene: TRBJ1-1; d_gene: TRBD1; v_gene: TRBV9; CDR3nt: TGTGCCAGCAGCGTAGCCCTCGACAGGGTGGGCACTGAAGCTTTCTTT; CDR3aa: CASSVALDRVGTEAFF
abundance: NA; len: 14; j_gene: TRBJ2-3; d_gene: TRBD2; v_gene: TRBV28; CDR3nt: TGTGCCAGCAAGAAGCGGGACTTCACAGATACGCAGTATTTT; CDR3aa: CASKKRDFTDTQYF
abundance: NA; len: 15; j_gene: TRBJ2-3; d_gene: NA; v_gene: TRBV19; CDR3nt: TGTGCCAGTAGTACCGATTCACTCTTCACAGATACGCAGTATTTT; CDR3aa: CASSTDSLFTDTQYF
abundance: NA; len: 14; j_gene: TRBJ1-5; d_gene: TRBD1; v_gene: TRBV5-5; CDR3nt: TGTGCCAGCAGCCGAGGGACAGGGGATCAGCCCCAGCATTTT; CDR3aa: CASSRGTGDQPQHF
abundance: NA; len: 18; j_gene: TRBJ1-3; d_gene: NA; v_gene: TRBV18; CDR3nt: TGTGCCAGCTCACCACCGGTCGGGACGCCATACTCTGGAAACACCATATATTTT; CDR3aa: CASSPPVGTPYSGNTIYF
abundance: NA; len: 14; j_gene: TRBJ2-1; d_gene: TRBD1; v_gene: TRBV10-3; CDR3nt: TGTGCCATCAGTGCGGGCCCCGCAGGGGGTGAGCAGTTCTTC; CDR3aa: CAISAGPAGGEQFF
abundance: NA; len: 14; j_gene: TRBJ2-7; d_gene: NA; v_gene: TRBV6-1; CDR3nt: TGTGCCAGCAGTGAAAGAACTGGGTCCTACGAGCAGTACTTC; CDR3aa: CASSERTGSYEQYF
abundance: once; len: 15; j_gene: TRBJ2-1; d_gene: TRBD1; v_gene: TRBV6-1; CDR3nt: TGTGCCAGCAGTGGGGGACAGGGAAGGTACAATGAGCAGTTCTTC; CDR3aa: CASSGGQGRYNEQFF
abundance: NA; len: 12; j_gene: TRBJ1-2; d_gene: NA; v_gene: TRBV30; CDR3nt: TGTGCCTGGGGCCGAGGCAACTATGGCTACACCTTC; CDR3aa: CAWGRGNYGYTF
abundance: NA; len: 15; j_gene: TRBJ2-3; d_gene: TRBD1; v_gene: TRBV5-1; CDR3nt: TGCGCCAGCCGTTTTTTGGGACAGGGCACAGATACGCAGTATTTT; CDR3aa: CASRFLGQGTDTQYF
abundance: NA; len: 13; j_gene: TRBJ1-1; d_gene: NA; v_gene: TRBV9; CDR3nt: TGTGCCAGCAGCCCAGTGGGGAACACTGAAGCTTTCTTT; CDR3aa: CASSPVGNTEAFF
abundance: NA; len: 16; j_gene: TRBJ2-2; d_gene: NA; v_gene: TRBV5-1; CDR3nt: TGCGCCAGCAGCTTGAGTAGTACAGTAGTCACCGGGGAGCTGTTTTTT; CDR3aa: CASSLSSTVVTGELFF
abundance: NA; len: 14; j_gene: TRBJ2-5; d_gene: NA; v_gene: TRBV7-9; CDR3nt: TGTGCCAGCAGCTGGGACGTTTTCCAAGAGACCCAGTACTTC; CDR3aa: CASSWDVFQETQYF
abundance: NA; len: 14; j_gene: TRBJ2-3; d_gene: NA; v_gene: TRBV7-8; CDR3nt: TGTGCCAGCAGATACAGGGCTCGCACAGATACGCAGTATTTT; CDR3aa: CASRYRARTDTQYF
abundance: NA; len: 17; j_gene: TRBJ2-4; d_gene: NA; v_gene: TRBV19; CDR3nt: TGTGCCAGTAGTATTGAAAGCCTCACCTTAGCCAAAAACATTCAGTACTTC; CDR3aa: CASSIESLTLAKNIQYF
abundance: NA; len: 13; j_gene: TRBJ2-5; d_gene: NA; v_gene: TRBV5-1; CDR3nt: TGCGCCAGCAGCTCAGGGTCGGGCGAGACCCAGTACTTC; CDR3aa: CASSSGSGETQYF
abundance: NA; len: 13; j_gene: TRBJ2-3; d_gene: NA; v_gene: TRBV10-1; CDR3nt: TGCGCCAGCAGTGGAGGGACACCGGGTACGCAGTATTTT; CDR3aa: CASSGGTPGTQYF
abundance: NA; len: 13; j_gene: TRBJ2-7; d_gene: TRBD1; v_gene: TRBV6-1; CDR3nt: TGTGCCAGCAGTGACCAAATACCGGGACAGATTACCTTC; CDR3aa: CASSDQIPGQITF
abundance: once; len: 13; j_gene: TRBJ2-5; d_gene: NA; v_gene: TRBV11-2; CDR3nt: TGTGCCAGCAGCTTAGTCCCAAGGGAGACCCAGTACTTC; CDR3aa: CASSLVPRETQYF